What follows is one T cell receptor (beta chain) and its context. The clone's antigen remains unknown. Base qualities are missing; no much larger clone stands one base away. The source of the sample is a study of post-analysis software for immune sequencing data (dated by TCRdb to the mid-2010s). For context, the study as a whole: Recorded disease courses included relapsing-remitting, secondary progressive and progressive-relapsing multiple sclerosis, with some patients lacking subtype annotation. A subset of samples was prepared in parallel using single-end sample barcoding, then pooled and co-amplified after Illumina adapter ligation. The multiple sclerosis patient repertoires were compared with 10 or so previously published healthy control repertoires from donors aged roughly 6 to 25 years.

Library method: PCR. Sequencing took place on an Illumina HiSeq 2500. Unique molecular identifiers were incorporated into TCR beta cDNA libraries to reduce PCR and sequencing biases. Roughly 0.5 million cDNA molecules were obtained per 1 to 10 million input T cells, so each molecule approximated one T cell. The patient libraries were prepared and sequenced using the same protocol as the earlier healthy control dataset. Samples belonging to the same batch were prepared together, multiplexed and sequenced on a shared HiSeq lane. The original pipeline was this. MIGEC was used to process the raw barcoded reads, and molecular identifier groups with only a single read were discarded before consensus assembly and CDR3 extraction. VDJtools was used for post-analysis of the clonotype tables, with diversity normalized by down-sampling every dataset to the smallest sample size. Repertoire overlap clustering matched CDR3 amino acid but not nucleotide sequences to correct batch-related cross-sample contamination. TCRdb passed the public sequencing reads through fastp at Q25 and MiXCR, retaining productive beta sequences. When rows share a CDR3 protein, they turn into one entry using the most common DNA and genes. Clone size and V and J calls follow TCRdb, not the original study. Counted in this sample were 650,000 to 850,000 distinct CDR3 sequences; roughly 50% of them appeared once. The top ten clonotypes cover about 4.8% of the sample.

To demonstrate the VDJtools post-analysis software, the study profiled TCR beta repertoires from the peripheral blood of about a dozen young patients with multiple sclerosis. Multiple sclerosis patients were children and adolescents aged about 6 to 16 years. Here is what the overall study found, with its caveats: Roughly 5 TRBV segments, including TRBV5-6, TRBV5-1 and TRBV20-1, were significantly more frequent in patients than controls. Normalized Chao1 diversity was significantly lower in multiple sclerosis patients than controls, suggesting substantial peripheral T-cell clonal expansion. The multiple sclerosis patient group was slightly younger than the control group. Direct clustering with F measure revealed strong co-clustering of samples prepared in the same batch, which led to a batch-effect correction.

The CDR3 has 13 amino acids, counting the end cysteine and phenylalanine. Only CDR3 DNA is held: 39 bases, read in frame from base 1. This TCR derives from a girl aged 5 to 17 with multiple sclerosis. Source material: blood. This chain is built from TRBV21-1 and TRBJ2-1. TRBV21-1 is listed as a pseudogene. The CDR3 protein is CASSCRTPNEQFF. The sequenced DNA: TGTGCCAGCAGCTGCCGTACGCCCAATGAGCAGTTCTTC.